A single sample gave rise to the 15 T cell receptor beta chains below, sequenced in a study of CD8 T cells in Susac syndrome. Random hexamers were used to reverse transcribe roughly 0.45 to 1 ug of RNA. TCRdb reprocessed the immunoSEQ multiplex PCR reads with MiXCR, giving one entry per CDR3 protein. Among some 300,000 distinct CDR3 sequences listed, almost 85% were seen once. The sequenced material came from CD8+ T cells from PBMCs. The receptors were sampled from a human donor with multiple sclerosis.

This rearrangement joins TRBV5-4 to TRBJ2-7; 9 nucleotides align to TRBD1. CDR1 is SGHNT and CDR2 is YYREEE in the germline V gene (reference sequence). V was pared by 2 bases and J by 6 bases, with 12 bases of the junction left unmatched. The CDR3 sequence is 16 residues long. The CDR3 region has the DNA TGTGCCAGCAGCTTTCCCCCGGGACAGGGTCTGGTCGAGCAGTACTTC. Its translation is CASSFPPGQGLVEQYF.

The V and J genes are TRBV5-1 and TRBJ2-7, with D possibly TRBD2 on 5 matching bases. The CDR3 is 15 residues long. Germline CDR1 and CDR2: SGHRS and YFSETQ. V was clipped by 0 bases and J by 7 bases, with 17 bases between them. For the CDR3, the DNA is TGCGCCAGCAGCTTGGCCGGGGATAGATTGGAGGAGCAGTACTTC. Its translation is CASSLAGDRLEEQYF.

The chain links TRBV14 to TRBJ1-1; D remains unclear. Germline assignment: CDR1 SGHDN and CDR2 FVKESK. Trimming left V 3 bases short and J 0 bases short, with 11 bases between. There are 15 residues in the CDR3. The CDR3 region is CASSQSSAMNTEAFF. The CDR3 DNA reads TGTGCCAGCAGCCAGTCCTCAGCTATGAACACTGAAGCTTTCTTT. The full variable domain, rest sourced from reference TRBV14 and TRBJ1-1, is EAGVTQFPSHSVIEKGQTVTLRCDPISGHDNLYWYRRVMGKEIKFLLHFVKESKQDESGMPNNRFLAERTGGTYSTLKVQPAELEDSGVYFCASSQSSAMNTEAFFGQGTRLTVV.

The chain joins TRBV28 to TRBJ2-7; D unclear. This CDR3 spans 12 amino acids. Trimming took off 5 bases at V and 3 bases at J, with 8 bases between the two ends. Germline V CDR1 and CDR2: MDHEN, SYDVKM. As DNA, the CDR3 is TGTGCCAGCAGTCATTCAGGCTACGAGCAGTACTTC. The encoded protein is CASSHSGYEQYF.

In nucleotides, the CDR3 is TGTGCCAGCAGTTACGGAGGAGAGCAGTACTTC. Translation: CASSYGGEQYF. The chain links TRBV6-5 to TRBJ2-7; tentatively, D is TRBD2 (5 bases). Germline V gives CDR1 MNHEY, CDR2 SVGAGI. Trimming took off 2 bases at V and 7 bases at J, with 6 bases between the two ends. This CDR3 is 11 amino acids long.

The chain employs TRBV9 and TRBJ2-3; D possibly corresponds to TRBD2 (6 bases). This CDR3 spans 16 amino acids. Germline V gene lookup returns CDR1 SGDLS and CDR2 YYNGEE. V was pared by 3 bases and J by 0 bases, with 14 bases between. CDR3 amino acids: CASSAHLASSTDTQYF. The CDR3, as DNA: TGTGCCAGCAGCGCGCATCTAGCGTCTAGCACAGATACGCAGTATTTT.

This chain connects TRBV28 to TRBJ1-1; a possible D gene is TRBD1 (6 bases). Germline lookup yields CDR1 MDHEN and CDR2 SYDVKM. Between the trimmed V and J ends, which lost 5 bases and 0 bases, there was a span of 13 bases. The CDR3 is made up of 15 amino acids. CDR3 in amino acids: CASSRLTGLNTEAFF. The CDR3 region has the DNA TGTGCCAGCAGTCGTTTGACAGGACTGAACACTGAAGCTTTCTTT.

The J gene is TRBJ2-2, the V gene TRBV28; the match to TRBD1 covers 7 bases. Looked up from germline, CDR1 is MDHEN and CDR2 is SYDVKM. V lost 6 bases to trimming and J lost 3 bases; unmatched junction nucleotides: 4. The CDR3 is made up of 14 amino acids. CDR3 region: CASREDRYTGELFF. The DNA of the CDR3 is TGTGCCAGCAGAGAGGACAGGTACACCGGGGAGCTGTTTTTT.

V gene TRBV7-9 combines with J gene TRBJ2-5; 7 bases fit TRBD1. Germline assignment: CDR1 SEHNR and CDR2 FQNEAQ (reference sequence). V gave up 4 bases and J gave up 2 bases; unmatched junction bases: 4. This CDR3 comprises 14 residues. The CDR3 bases are TGTGCCAGCAGCTCTCGACAGGGACAAGAGACCCAGTACTTC. Amino acids: CASSSRQGQETQYF.

This sequence joins TRBV20-1 and TRBJ1-1; D call uncertain. V lost 0 bases and J 6 bases, leaving 8 bases between the germline ends. Germline-derived CDR1 and CDR2 are DFQATT and SNEGSKA (reference sequence). There are 12 residues in the CDR3. CDR3 bases: TGCAGTGCTAGAGACAAGGGCCCTGAAGCTTTCTTT. It yields the protein CSARDKGPEAFF.

The rearrangement links TRBV5-1 to TRBJ2-2; possibly TRBD1 for D (6 bases). V was cut by 4 bases and J by 7 bases, with 17 bases left in between. The germline V gene has CDR1 SGHRS and CDR2 YFSETQ. There are 15 residues in the CDR3. The CDR3 DNA is TGCGCCAGCAGCCCCTACCAAACAGGGTTCGGGGAGCTGTTTTTT. The encoded protein is CASSPYQTGFGELFF.

J is TRBJ2-1 and V is TRBV19; D is possibly TRBD1 or TRBD2 (5 bases each). The V gene lost 9 bases and the J gene lost 2 bases, with 11 bases spanning the gap. Germline loops: CDR1 LNHDA, CDR2 SQIVND (reference sequence). The CDR3 sequence is 13 residues long. The chain's CDR3 is CASSEGPYNEQFF. The DNA of the CDR3 is TGTGCCAGCTCAGAGGGGCCCTACAATGAGCAGTTCTTC.

This chain joins TRBV28 and TRBJ1-1; 8 bases line up with TRBD1. Germline assignment: CDR1 MDHEN and CDR2 SYDVKM. CDR3 length: 13 amino acids. Trimming cost V 6 bases and J 6 bases; bases outside gene matches: 6. Here the CDR3 reads CASRHRDRPEAFF. The CDR3 region has the DNA TGTGCCAGCAGACACCGGGACAGGCCTGAAGCTTTCTTT.

Regarding this clonotype: It is unclear where the CDR3 begins or ends on the DNA, so no DNA is shown, and the CDR3 is as TCRdb lists it. J is TRBJ1-1 and V is TRBV28. The CDR3 sequence runs 13 residues, both termini included. The V gene's germline CDR1 is MDHEN and CDR2 SYDVKM. CDR3 region: CASILGGRTEAFF.

V gene TRBV27 combines with J gene TRBJ2-3; D is unclear. The CDR3 consists of 11 residues. The germline V and J ends were trimmed by 6 bases and 13 bases, with 14 bases remaining between them. Germline CDR1 is MNHEY and CDR2 is SMNVEV (reference sequence). In DNA form, the CDR3 reads TGTGCCAGCAGCCCTGGCAGAACGGAGTATTTT. Protein product: CASSPGRTEYF.